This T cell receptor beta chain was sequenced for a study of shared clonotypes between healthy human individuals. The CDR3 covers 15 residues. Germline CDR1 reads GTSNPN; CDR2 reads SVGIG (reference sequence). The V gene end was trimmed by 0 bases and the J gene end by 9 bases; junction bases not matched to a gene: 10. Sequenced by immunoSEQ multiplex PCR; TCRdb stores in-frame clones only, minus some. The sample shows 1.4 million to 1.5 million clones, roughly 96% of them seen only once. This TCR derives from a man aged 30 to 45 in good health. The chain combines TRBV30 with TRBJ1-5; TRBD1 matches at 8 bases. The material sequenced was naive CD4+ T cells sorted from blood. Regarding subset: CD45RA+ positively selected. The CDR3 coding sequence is TGTGCCTGGAGTGTAAGGGACAGGCCCTCGGGGCCCCAGCATTTT. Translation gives CAWSVRDRPSGPQHF.